Many counts were recorded for the clone carrying this T cell receptor (beta chain). What it recognizes is unknown. The data originate from a study of post-analysis software for immune sequencing data. General study findings and limits: Controls showed lower frequencies than patients for a handful of TRBV segments, and TRBV5-6, TRBV5-1 and TRBV20-1 were among these. The F measure placed samples prepared in the same batch into strongly shared clusters. Patients with multiple sclerosis recorded significantly lower normalized Chao1 diversity than controls, the study found.

Every TCR beta cDNA library bore unique molecular identifiers. Out of roughly 0.85 to 10 million T cells, about 520,000 cDNA molecules were generated. One entry per CDR3 protein, called by TCRdb with MiXCR from the PCR reads. This sample yields about 770,000 distinct CDR3 sequences, of which about 43% are seen a single time; 4.9% belongs to the top ten. CDR3 length: 15 residues. J gave up 8 bases and V 1 base, and 7 bases lay outside the gene matches. The germline V gene has CDR1 MNHEY and CDR2 SVGAGI. The chain has TRBV6-5 and TRBJ1-1; 10 bases align to TRBD1. The receptor was isolated from a girl aged 5-17 years with multiple sclerosis. Sequenced sample: blood. In DNA, the CDR3 is TGTGCCAGCAGTTACTTCCCGGACAGGGGGACCGAAGCTTTCTTT. Encoded protein: CASSYFPDRGTEAFF.